The present T cell receptor (beta chain) was sequenced within a study of blood T cells in healthy people across ages. This CDR3 region has 15 residues. Germline CDR1 SGHTA, CDR2 FQGNSA. A second PCR, run for about 6 to 11 cycles, used a sample-barcoded 5' primer plus a J-beta primer mix. TCRdb reanalysed the 5' RACE reads using MiXCR and keeps one entry per CDR3 protein. Among about 930,000 distinct CDR3 sequences, almost 30% were seen once, and the ten largest hold more than 8.5%. As for this clonotype: One base away lies a much larger clone, so this may be a sequencing read error.

The data were also submitted as part of a second study, on T cells of mothers and their children.

V usage is TRBV7-2 and J usage is TRBJ2-3, with 7 bases matching TRBD2. Sequenced sample: blood. This TCR was sampled from a woman in her thirties or forties in good health. DNA for the CDR3: TGTGCCAGCAACTTATGGGGGGGTAGCACAGATACGCAGTATTTT. Protein product: CASNLWGGSTDTQYF.